This T cell receptor (beta chain) is from a study of T cells in Graves' hyperthyroidism and ophthalmopathy. This CDR3 has 16 residues. Per germline, CDR1 LGHDT and CDR2 YNNKEL (reference sequence). This clonotype was seen a few times. At one of its ends the junction is not consistent with the germline gene, which may arise from a read error. Amplification targeted TCR beta CDR3 regions from RNA transcripts. RT-PCR in the first round (using the HTBI primer set) targeted the TCR CDR3. TCRdb processed the multiplex PCR reads anew with MiXCR; each CDR3 protein has one entry. This sample yields about 300,000 distinct CDR3 sequences, of which less than 20% are seen a single time; 39% belongs to the top ten.

The receptor was isolated from a middle-aged man with Graves' ophthalmopathy. The chain couples TRBV3-1 to TRBJ2-1; 12 nucleotides agree with TRBD2. Sequencing used blood. CDR3 coding DNA: TGCGCCAGCAGTGAGACTAGCGGGAGCTCCTACAATGAGCAGTTCTTC. It translates to CASSETSGSSYNEQFF.